One and the same sample provided the 15 T cell receptor beta chains below, sequenced in a study of spatial heterogeneity in lung cancer. A single record per CDR3 protein comes from TCRdb applying MiXCR to the 5' RACE reads. The repertoire holds roughly 39,000 distinct CDR3 sequences, with nearly 7% as singletons. Stated time point: sample taken at primary tumor resection. Here the sequenced sample was PBMCs, taken at surgery. Receptors were obtained from a female donor with early-stage non-small cell lung cancer.

This clonotype was seen at least ten times. The gene calls are TRBV10-1 and TRBJ2-3; tentatively, D is TRBD1 (6 bases). The CDR3 covers 15 residues. Trimming took off 5 bases at V and 2 bases at J, with 14 bases between the two ends. Germline V gene lookup returns CDR1 WNHNN and CDR2 SYGVQD (reference sequence). The DNA of the CDR3 is TGCGCCAGCAGTTTTACCGGGACATTCACAGATACGCAGTATTTT. Amino acids: CASSFTGTFTDTQYF.

This clonotype was recorded at least ten times. The genes are TRBV6-5 and TRBJ1-2; D is perhaps TRBD1 (5 bases). Looked up from germline, CDR1 is MNHEY and CDR2 is SVGAGI. V was shortened by 2 bases and J by 4 bases, with 8 bases between the two germline ends. This CDR3 comprises 13 residues. The CDR3 DNA is TGTGCCAGCAGTTACAGGGACGGCTATGGCTACACCTTC. Translating gives CASSYRDGYGYTF.

This clonotype was recorded at least ten times. The V call is TRBV9, the J call TRBJ2-7; 9 nucleotides line up with TRBD2. Germline lookup yields CDR1 SGDLS and CDR2 YYNGEE. The CDR3 is made up of 16 amino acids. After removal of 0 bases from V and 6 bases from J, the junction contained 10 bases not matched to a gene. In DNA, the CDR3 is TGTGCCAGCAGCGTAGTTCCAGGACTAGCGACTGGCGAGCAGTACTTC. Translating gives CASSVVPGLATGEQYF.

As regards this clonotype: This could be a read error, since a much larger clone is one nucleotide away. The rearrangement uses TRBV18 and TRBJ1-4; no definite D call. This CDR3 spans 13 amino acids. Per the germline V gene, CDR1 is KGHSH and CDR2 is LQKENI. CDR3 sequence reads: CVSSPGMDEKLFF. DNA of the CDR3: TGTGTCAGCTCACCGGGAATGGATGAAAAACTGTTTTTT.

The sample holds many counts of this clonotype. The V and J genes are TRBV9 and TRBJ1-2, with D unresolved. The V gene lost 0 bases and the J gene lost 3 bases, with 6 bases spanning the gap. The germline CDR1 and CDR2 sequences are SGDLS and YYNGEE. This CDR3 region has 13 residues. The CDR3 DNA reads TGTGCCAGCAGCGTAGGACATGACTATGGCTACACCTTC. It is translated as CASSVGHDYGYTF.

V usage is TRBV7-2 and J usage is TRBJ2-1; 12 bases line up with TRBD2. This CDR3 spans 15 amino acids. Germline assignment: CDR1 SGHTA and CDR2 FQGNSA. With 5 bases clipped from V and 4 bases from J, the junction kept 3 bases outside the gene matches. CDR3 coding DNA: TGTGCCAGCAGCGCAGGACTAGCGGGGTACAATGAGCAGTTCTTC. Its translation is CASSAGLAGYNEQFF.

This clonotype was seen at least ten times. The chain recombines TRBV7-6 with TRBJ2-3, with D unclear. Trimming left V 5 bases short and J 3 bases short, with 9 bases between. This CDR3 has 13 amino acids. Germline lookup yields CDR1 SGHVS and CDR2 FNYEAQ. The CDR3 is CASSPTLTDTQYF. DNA of the CDR3: TGTGCCAGCAGCCCCACCCTTACAGATACGCAGTATTTT.

At least ten counts were recorded for this clonotype. The chain employs TRBV7-2 and TRBJ2-3; 14 nucleotides match TRBD2. V lost 6 bases to trimming and J lost 10 bases; unmatched junction nucleotides: 9. The CDR3 runs 15 residues. CDR1 and CDR2 from the germline V gene are SGHTA and FQGNSA. DNA of the CDR3: TGTGCCAGCAGACCGCCGACTAGCGGGGGGGCTGCGCAGTATTTT. It encodes CASRPPTSGGAAQYF.

This clonotype occurred many times. The chain has TRBV10-2 and TRBJ1-4; D possibly corresponds to TRBD1 (6 bases). Germline V CDR1 and CDR2: WSHSY, SAAADI. The length of the CDR3 is 13 residues. Trimming took off 6 bases at V and 5 bases at J, with 10 bases between the two ends. CDR3 residues: CASRTGANEKLFF. CDR3 sequence (DNA): TGCGCCAGCAGGACGGGGGCAAATGAAAAACTGTTTTTT.

This clonotype was counted between two and nine times. The CDR3: CASSIKEVYGYTF. The CDR3 DNA sequence: TGTGCCAGCAGCATCAAGGAGGTCTATGGCTACACCTTC. V gene TRBV7-9 combines with J gene TRBJ1-2; D is ambiguous. This CDR3 comprises 13 residues. Per the germline V gene, CDR1 is SEHNR and CDR2 is FQNEAQ (reference sequence). Trimming left V 5 bases short and J 4 bases short, with 11 bases between.

This clonotype was counted at least ten times. J is TRBJ2-3 and V is TRBV19; unclear D gene. V lost 7 bases, J lost 2 bases, and 19 bases lay in between. From germline, CDR1 is LNHDA and CDR2 SQIVND (reference sequence). CDR3 length equals 16 residues. The CDR3 sequence is CASTSSAVRPTDTQYF. CDR3 sequence (DNA): TGTGCCAGTACCTCAAGCGCGGTCCGCCCCACAGATACGCAGTATTTT. Supplemented by reference TRBV19 and TRBJ2-3, the full variable domain reads DGGITQSPKYLFRKEGQNVTLSCEQNLNHDAMYWYRQDPGQGLRLIYYSQIVNDFQKGDIAEGYSVSREKKESFPLTVTSAQKNPTAFYLCASTSSAVRPTDTQYFGPGTRLTVL.

This clonotype was counted a few times. DNA of the CDR3: TGTGCCAGCAACGCAGGGAGCTCCTACAATGAGCAGTTCTTC. Its translation: CASNAGSSYNEQFF. The chain joins TRBV6-5 to TRBJ2-1; D may correspond to TRBD1 or TRBD2 (5 bases each). This CDR3 comprises 14 residues. Per germline, CDR1 MNHEY and CDR2 SVGAGI. The germline V and J ends were trimmed by 7 bases and 0 bases, with 10 bases remaining between them.

Ten or more counts support this clonotype. The chain is built from TRBV7-2 and TRBJ2-7; D gene uncertain. The CDR3 loop spans 14 amino acids. The V gene lost 3 bases and the J gene lost 2 bases, with 11 bases spanning the gap. Germline lookup yields CDR1 SGHTA and CDR2 FQGNSA. The CDR3 loop is CASSLSITTYEQYF. The CDR3 DNA is TGTGCCAGCAGCTTGTCGATTACAACCTACGAGCAGTACTTC.

Many counts were recorded for this clonotype. The rearrangement uses TRBV6-2 or TRBV6-3 and TRBJ1-2, with 7 bases identical to TRBD1. V trimming: 2 bases; J trimming: 4 bases; junction bases outside the gene matches: 10. The germline V gene encodes CDR1 MNHEY and CDR2 SVGEGT. CDR3 length equals 16 residues. CDR3 in amino acids: CASSYASGTVRYGYTF. Written as DNA, the CDR3 is TGTGCCAGCAGTTACGCATCCGGGACAGTTCGCTATGGCTACACCTTC.

At least ten counts were recorded for this clonotype. This rearrangement joins TRBV11-2 to TRBJ1-5; D might be TRBD1 (5 bases). Trimming left V 2 bases short and J 6 bases short, with 14 bases between. The germline gives CDR1 SGHAT, CDR2 FQNNGV. This CDR3 has 15 amino acids. The CDR3 sequence: CASSLTQGVGQPQHF. In DNA, the CDR3 is TGTGCCAGCAGCTTAACCCAGGGCGTTGGTCAGCCCCAGCATTTT.